A selection of T cell receptor beta chains follows, all from one sample in a study of blood T cell repertoires in COVID-19. Assay: immunoSEQ multiplex PCR; the TCRdb copy retains only in-frame clones and omits some. The sample has approximately 97,000 clones, around 84% seen once. Sequenced: peripheral blood. Every receptor here comes from a human donor in a cohort sampled during active COVID-19. The CDR3 runs from the conserved cysteine through the conserved F or W. D genes are given only for firm matches. The size field is filled for only some rows; it gives once, few, many or a size class.

j_gene: TRBJ1-4
d_gene: -
v_gene: TRBV7-2
abundance: -
CDR3aa: CASSLTRTSGKLFF
CDR3nt: TGTGCCAGCAGCCTTACGCGGACCAGCGGAAAACTGTTTTTT

j_gene: TRBJ1-1
d_gene: TRBD1
v_gene: TRBV24-1
abundance: -
CDR3aa: CATSDLPGGGKMNTEAFF
CDR3nt: TGTGCCACCAGTGATCTACCAGGGGGTGGAAAAATGAACACTGAAGCTTTCTTT

j_gene: TRBJ2-5
d_gene: TRBD1
v_gene: TRBV5-1
abundance: -
CDR3aa: CASSLAGTAEETQYF
CDR3nt: TGCGCCAGCAGCTTGGCCGGGACAGCGGAAGAGACCCAGTACTTC

j_gene: TRBJ1-3
d_gene: TRBD1
v_gene: TRBV18
abundance: once
CDR3aa: CASSPRGQLSGNTIYF
CDR3nt: TGTGCCAGCTCACCCCGGGGACAGCTCTCTGGAAACACCATATATTTT

j_gene: TRBJ2-1
d_gene: TRBD1
v_gene: TRBV7-2
abundance: -
CDR3aa: CASSPGQVLGEQFF
CDR3nt: TGTGCCAGCAGCCCGGGACAGGTACTGGGTGAGCAGTTCTTC

j_gene: TRBJ2-1
d_gene: -
v_gene: TRBV24-1
abundance: -
CDR3aa: CATSDGRKQFF
CDR3nt: TGTGCCACCAGTGATGGGCGAAAACAGTTCTTC

j_gene: TRBJ2-3
d_gene: TRBD2
v_gene: TRBV5-1
abundance: few
CDR3aa: CASTQLAGGNTQYF
CDR3nt: TGCGCCAGCACCCAACTAGCGGGGGGAAATACGCAGTATTTT

j_gene: TRBJ2-2
d_gene: TRBD2
v_gene: TRBV3-1/TRBV3-2
abundance: -
CDR3aa: CASSLGTSGAYNTGELFF
CDR3nt: TGTGCCAGCAGCCTGGGGACTAGCGGTGCCTACAACACCGGGGAGCTGTTTTTT

j_gene: TRBJ1-4
d_gene: -
v_gene: TRBV18
abundance: -
CDR3aa: CASSPRARAYHPLNEKLFF
CDR3nt: TGTGCCAGCTCACCACGGGCGCGCGCTTATCATCCTTTAAATGAAAAACTGTTTTTT

j_gene: TRBJ2-2
d_gene: TRBD1
v_gene: TRBV11-3
abundance: few
CDR3aa: CASSQAGQGRELFF
CDR3nt: TGTGCCAGCAGCCAAGCCGGACAGGGAAGGGAGCTGTTTTTT

j_gene: TRBJ2-7
d_gene: -
v_gene: TRBV6-4
abundance: once
CDR3aa: CASSWPQTPYRYEQYF
CDR3nt: TGTGCCAGCAGCTGGCCACAGACCCCTTATCGCTACGAGCAGTACTTC

j_gene: TRBJ2-1
d_gene: TRBD2
v_gene: TRBV9
abundance: -
CDR3aa: CASSSHRLADYNEQFF
CDR3nt: TGTGCCAGCAGCTCCCATCGACTAGCGGATTACAATGAGCAGTTCTTC

j_gene: TRBJ2-1
d_gene: TRBD2
v_gene: TRBV6-1
abundance: -
CDR3aa: CASSESSGVSSYNEQFF
CDR3nt: TGTGCCAGCAGTGAGTCTAGCGGTGTTAGCTCCTACAATGAGCAGTTCTTC

j_gene: TRBJ2-7
d_gene: -
v_gene: TRBV24-1
abundance: -
CDR3aa: CATSEGQLSSYEQYF
CDR3nt: TGTGCCACCAGTGAGGGACAACTTAGCTCCTACGAGCAGTACTTC

j_gene: TRBJ1-3
d_gene: TRBD1
v_gene: TRBV7-9
abundance: -
CDR3aa: CATRGRGGGFGNTIYF
CDR3nt: TGTGCCACCCGAGGACGTGGAGGGGGCTTTGGAAACACCATATATTTT

j_gene: TRBJ2-7
d_gene: TRBD1
v_gene: TRBV28
abundance: -
CDR3aa: CASSTRWDRGYEQYF
CDR3nt: TGTGCCAGCAGCACCCGTTGGGACAGGGGCTACGAGCAGTACTTC

j_gene: TRBJ1-1
d_gene: -
v_gene: TRBV7-2
abundance: -
CDR3aa: CASSFVRVSEAFF
CDR3nt: TGTGCCAGCAGCTTCGTGAGAGTAAGTGAAGCTTTCTTT

j_gene: TRBJ1-2
d_gene: -
v_gene: TRBV30
abundance: -
CDR3aa: CAWFESSPGYTF
CDR3nt: TGTGCCTGGTTCGAGTCGAGCCCAGGCTACACCTTC

j_gene: TRBJ2-2
d_gene: TRBD1
v_gene: TRBV18
abundance: -
CDR3aa: CASSPTGAITGELFF
CDR3nt: TGTGCCAGCTCACCAACAGGGGCTATCACCGGGGAGCTGTTTTTT

j_gene: TRBJ1-4
d_gene: -
v_gene: TRBV30
abundance: -
CDR3aa: CAWGLGANEKLFF
CDR3nt: TGTGCCTGGGGTCTCGGGGCTAATGAAAAACTGTTTTTT

j_gene: TRBJ2-7
d_gene: -
v_gene: TRBV5-8
abundance: -
CDR3aa: CASSPRGYSTNEQYF
CDR3nt: TGTGCCAGCAGCCCCCGGGGTTATTCTACGAACGAGCAGTACTTC

j_gene: TRBJ2-7
d_gene: -
v_gene: TRBV5-5
abundance: -
CDR3aa: CASSFNGGYEQYF
CDR3nt: TGTGCCAGCAGCTTCAACGGGGGCTACGAGCAGTACTTC

j_gene: TRBJ1-5
d_gene: TRBD1
v_gene: TRBV5-8
abundance: -
CDR3aa: CASSSQGGLYQPQHF
CDR3nt: TGTGCCAGCAGCTCACAGGGGGGGCTCTATCAGCCCCAGCATTTT

j_gene: TRBJ1-1
d_gene: -
v_gene: TRBV6-2/TRBV6-3
abundance: -
CDR3aa: CASSYSSRNGEAFF
CDR3nt: TGTGCCAGCAGTTACTCGTCAAGGAACGGGGAAGCTTTCTTT

j_gene: TRBJ2-3
d_gene: -
v_gene: TRBV7-6
abundance: once
CDR3aa: CASSESLGGSTDTQYF
CDR3nt: TGTGCCAGCAGCGAAAGCCTTGGGGGCAGCACAGATACGCAGTATTTT

j_gene: TRBJ2-4
d_gene: -
v_gene: TRBV16
abundance: -
CDR3aa: CASSQSGTQKNIQYF
CDR3nt: TGTGCCAGCAGCCAATCGGGGACACAAAAAAACATTCAGTACTTC

j_gene: TRBJ2-3
d_gene: -
v_gene: TRBV20-1
abundance: -
CDR3aa: CSAEGNTQYF
CDR3nt: TGCAGTGCGGAGGGTAATACGCAGTATTTT

j_gene: TRBJ2-7
d_gene: -
v_gene: TRBV6-6
abundance: few
CDR3aa: CASSYSTVSYEQYF
CDR3nt: TGTGCCAGCAGTTACTCGACAGTATCCTACGAGCAGTACTTC

j_gene: TRBJ2-1
d_gene: -
v_gene: TRBV6-5
abundance: -
CDR3aa: CASGTIRDLYNEQFF
CDR3nt: TGTGCCAGCGGAACTATACGGGACTTATACAATGAGCAGTTCTTC

j_gene: TRBJ1-1
d_gene: -
v_gene: TRBV5-6
abundance: few
CDR3aa: CASSRRARNTEAFF
CDR3nt: TGTGCCAGCAGCCGGCGGGCCAGGAACACTGAAGCTTTCTTT

j_gene: TRBJ2-1
d_gene: TRBD2
v_gene: TRBV3-1/TRBV3-2
abundance: -
CDR3aa: CASSQEWWRGGTLNEQFF
CDR3nt: TGTGCCAGCAGCCAAGAATGGTGGCGGGGGGGCACGCTCAATGAGCAGTTCTTC

j_gene: TRBJ1-6
d_gene: TRBD1
v_gene: TRBV24-1
abundance: -
CDR3aa: CATSTGSSPLHF
CDR3nt: TGTGCCACCTCGACAGGGTCTTCACCCCTCCACTTT

j_gene: TRBJ2-1
d_gene: -
v_gene: TRBV11-3
abundance: -
CDR3aa: CASSSDSSYNEQFF
CDR3nt: TGTGCCAGCAGCTCGGACAGCTCCTACAATGAGCAGTTCTTC

j_gene: TRBJ2-3
d_gene: TRBD2
v_gene: TRBV7-2
abundance: -
CDR3aa: CASSFSGGGGDTQYF
CDR3nt: TGTGCCAGCAGCTTTAGCGGGGGGGGTGGAGATACGCAGTATTTT

j_gene: TRBJ2-3
d_gene: TRBD2
v_gene: TRBV24-1
abundance: -
CDR3aa: CATSTRAGGTDTQYF
CDR3nt: TGTGCCACCTCGACTCGAGCGGGGGGCACAGATACGCAGTATTTT

j_gene: TRBJ2-5
d_gene: -
v_gene: TRBV7-2
abundance: -
CDR3aa: CASSLESQGEETQYF
CDR3nt: TGTGCCAGCAGCTTAGAGAGTCAGGGCGAGGAGACCCAGTACTTC

j_gene: TRBJ2-2
d_gene: TRBD1
v_gene: TRBV6-6
abundance: -
CDR3aa: CASRRQGALQVSGELFF
CDR3nt: TGTGCCAGCAGACGACAGGGGGCCCTTCAGGTTTCCGGGGAGCTGTTTTTT

j_gene: TRBJ1-2
d_gene: TRBD1
v_gene: TRBV4-3
abundance: -
CDR3aa: CASSQEDRGQLGYTF
CDR3nt: TGCGCCAGCAGCCAAGAGGACAGGGGGCAATTGGGCTACACCTTC

j_gene: TRBJ2-7
d_gene: -
v_gene: TRBV5-4
abundance: -
CDR3aa: CASSPPRTEAYEQYF
CDR3nt: TGTGCCAGCAGTCCCCCCCGGACAGAAGCCTACGAGCAGTACTTC

j_gene: TRBJ1-1
d_gene: -
v_gene: TRBV28
abundance: -
CDR3aa: CASSDLQTMNTEAFF
CDR3nt: TGTGCCAGCAGTGACTTGCAGACCATGAACACTGAAGCTTTCTTT

j_gene: TRBJ2-3
d_gene: TRBD2
v_gene: TRBV30
abundance: -
CDR3aa: CAWASGGTDTQYF
CDR3nt: TGTGCCTGGGCTAGCGGGGGGACAGATACGCAGTATTTT

j_gene: TRBJ2-7
d_gene: TRBD1
v_gene: TRBV4-2
abundance: -
CDR3aa: CASSQGYSGTGGYEQYF
CDR3nt: TGTGCCAGCAGCCAAGGATATTCCGGGACAGGGGGCTACGAGCAGTACTTC

j_gene: TRBJ1-2
d_gene: TRBD1
v_gene: TRBV5-1
abundance: few
CDR3aa: CASSRDRKPYGYTF
CDR3nt: TGCGCCAGCAGCCGGGACAGGAAGCCCTATGGCTACACCTTC

j_gene: TRBJ1-1
d_gene: TRBD1
v_gene: TRBV7-8
abundance: few
CDR3aa: CASSLGRTGGTEAFF
CDR3nt: TGTGCCAGCAGCTTAGGTCGGACAGGGGGCACTGAAGCTTTCTTT

j_gene: TRBJ2-7
d_gene: TRBD1
v_gene: TRBV27
abundance: few
CDR3aa: CASRERGRGYEQYF
CDR3nt: TGTGCCAGCAGGGAGAGGGGGCGCGGCTACGAGCAGTACTTC

j_gene: TRBJ2-3
d_gene: -
v_gene: TRBV19
abundance: -
CDR3aa: CASSIGWRAPRDTQYF
CDR3nt: TGTGCCAGTAGTATAGGGTGGAGGGCCCCCAGGGATACGCAGTATTTT

j_gene: TRBJ1-3
d_gene: TRBD1
v_gene: TRBV5-1
abundance: -
CDR3aa: CASSLDRGPGNTIYF
CDR3nt: TGCGCCAGCAGCTTGGACAGGGGGCCTGGAAACACCATATATTTT

j_gene: TRBJ1-1
d_gene: -
v_gene: TRBV3-1/TRBV3-2
abundance: few
CDR3aa: CASSQEPGIRYTEAFF
CDR3nt: TGTGCCAGCAGCCAAGAGCCGGGAATTCGGTACACTGAAGCTTTCTTT